The sample holds one count of the clone carrying this T cell receptor (beta chain). Generated by immunoSEQ multiplex PCR, the TCRdb table keeps only in-frame clones and is missing some. This sample has roughly 160,000 clones, with over 90% found just once. The sample comes from a study of control samples from healthy donors and cancer patients. Germline V gene lookup returns CDR1 SEHNR and CDR2 FQNEAQ (reference sequence). V was shortened by 1 base and J by 4 bases, with 7 bases between the two germline ends. This CDR3 has 13 amino acids. The genes are TRBV7-9 and TRBJ1-2; D gene unclear. This clonotype originated in a woman in her twenties or thirties in good health. The specimen sequenced was blood. CDR3 amino acids: CASSLVVGYGYTF. In nucleotides, the CDR3 is TGTGCCAGCAGCTTAGTAGTCGGCTATGGCTACACCTTC.